The rows below give T cell receptor beta chains drawn from one sample of a study of OX40 agonist ivuxolimab in advanced cancers. Clones were read by immunoSEQ multiplex PCR, and TCRdb kept only the in-frame ones, dropping some. Here the sample spans 50,000 to 65,000 clones, under 95% being singletons. The sample here was CD4+ or CD8+ T cells sorted from blood, taken in a trial of the OX40 agonist ivuxolimab. These receptors were obtained from an adult with an advanced solid tumor such as melanoma, head and neck, liver or kidney cancer. CDR3s leave out the opening cysteine and the closing phenylalanine or tryptophan. Only some rows state a clone size, as once, few, many or a class for expanded clones.

v_call | clone_size | cdr3_aa
TRBV19 | . | ASSTGDSAYEQY
TRBV4-3 | . | ASSQESSGLTDTQY
TRBV28 | once | ASNLLGTPYEQY
TRBV13 | . | ASSLGQGAKGYT
TRBV7-2 | . | ASSPQGTGFYNSPLH
TRBV6-6 | . | ASRLGLAIDMDTQY
TRBV9 | . | ASSVGGGDYNEQF
TRBV27 | . | ASSSRTSGNYGTGELF
TRBV7-2 | . | ASSSQEGWNTEAF
TRBV13 | once | ASSMEGGRSYEQY
TRBV7-9 | . | ASSLYSGDTYGYT
TRBV6-5 | . | ASSLEGGVMQEQF
TRBV13 | few | ASSLSTGEYGYT
TRBV7-9 | . | ATEPSLGTEAF
TRBV19 | . | ASSITGSAEAF
TRBV29-1 | . | SVSLAGRAYNEQF
TRBV28 | . | ASSPLRSRDRIGGELF
TRBV28 | once | ASSSPGGRSYNEQF
TRBV5-8 | . | ASSSGLNTGELF
TRBV28 | . | ASRDIRGQETQY
TRBV27 | . | ASSSSLNEQF
TRBV13 | . | ASSRESVGGSLFYGYT
TRBV19 | . | ASSVQGSYNEQF
TRBV19 | . | ASSILYTGELF
TRBV13 | . | ASRVSGTSYGYT
TRBV6-6 | . | ASSYLRQGSTDTQY
TRBV27 | . | ASRAVGTGDFDEQF
TRBV27 | . | ASSLDRGSPQH
TRBV4-1 | . | ASSYREHYEQY
TRBV5-4 | . | ASSLRGTGNTEAF
TRBV10-3 | . | AISEATVQSGYT
TRBV28 | once | ASSYPLSFGGSNEQF
TRBV19 | . | ASSFGGFYEQY
TRBV9 | . | ASSVGATSFNYGYT
TRBV30 | . | AWRGAGSLGETQY
TRBV19 | . | ASRVGGTEAF
TRBV4-2 | . | ASSQGTGVAF
TRBV10-3 | . | AISETGAREQY
TRBV27 | . | ASSQIPRGGQPQH
TRBV5-4 | . | ASSFSGSGANVLT
TRBV15 | . | ATSRDHGLYNNEQF